The subject of this entry is one TCR beta chain. These data originate in a study of blood T cell repertoires in COVID-19. At the level of the study: There were acute and convalescent COVID-19 samples, and they came from the United States, Italy and Spain.

Clones were read by immunoSEQ multiplex PCR, and TCRdb kept only the in-frame ones, dropping some. The table has some 290,000 clones, roughly 90% seen once; the top ten hold under 3.5%. Seattle-derived patients entered the study during active infection and were followed longitudinally. In germline, CDR1 is MNHEY, CDR2 SMNVEV (reference sequence). J was trimmed by 1 base and V by 5 bases; bases with no gene match: 14. The CDR3 sequence is 19 residues long. The receptor was derived from a woman younger than 45 with COVID-19, enrolled during active disease. The specimen sequenced was peripheral blood. V is TRBV27 and J is TRBJ2-3; TRBD2 matches at 11 bases. The CDR3 is CASSTIAGGQPTRTDTQYF. The CDR3 DNA reads as TGTGCCAGCAGTACCATAGCGGGAGGGCAGCCTACGCGCACAGATACGCAGTATTTT.